This T cell receptor (beta chain) stems from a study of CD8 T cells in ankylosing spondylitis. Study-level points and caveats: Earlier literature documents some of the motif variants in reactive arthritis synovial fluid and blood. The clones that were linked to disease were reported to be significantly enriched in matched synovial fluid samples from ankylosing spondylitis patients. Made up of eight highly homologous variants, a TCR beta motif appeared characteristic of ankylosing spondylitis blood.

Trimming took 2 bases from V and 8 from J, leaving 6 bases between them. The germline V gene has CDR1 MDHEN and CDR2 SYDVKM. CDR3 length: 11 amino acids. The table lists this clonotype with a few counts. Its matching antigen is unknown. Quantitative 5'-RACE with molecular barcodes produced the TCR beta libraries. TCRdb re-analysed the 5' RACE reads in MiXCR, keeping a single row per CDR3 protein. The sample carries more than 250,000 distinct CDR3 sequences, 8% recorded once. The sequenced sample consisted of blood, either unsorted or a sorted T cell fraction (not recorded which). This rearrangement joins TRBV28 to TRBJ1-2; D gene unclear. This TCR derives from a male donor with ankylosing spondylitis. The CDR3 is CASSLGFGYTF. As DNA, the CDR3 is TGTGCCAGCAGTTTAGGGTTCGGCTACACCTTC.